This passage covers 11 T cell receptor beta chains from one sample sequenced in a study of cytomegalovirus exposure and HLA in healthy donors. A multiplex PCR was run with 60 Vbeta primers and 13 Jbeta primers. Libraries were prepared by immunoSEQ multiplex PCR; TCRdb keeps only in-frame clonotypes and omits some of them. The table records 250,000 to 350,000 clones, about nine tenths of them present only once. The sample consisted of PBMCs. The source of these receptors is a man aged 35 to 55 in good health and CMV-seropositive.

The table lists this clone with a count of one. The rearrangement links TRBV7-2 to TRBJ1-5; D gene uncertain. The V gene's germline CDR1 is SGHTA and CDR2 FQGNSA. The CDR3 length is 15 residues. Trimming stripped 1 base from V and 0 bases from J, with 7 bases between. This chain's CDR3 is CASSLGLNSNQPQHF. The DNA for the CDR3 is TGTGCCAGCAGCTTAGGGCTTAATAGCAATCAGCCCCAGCATTTT.

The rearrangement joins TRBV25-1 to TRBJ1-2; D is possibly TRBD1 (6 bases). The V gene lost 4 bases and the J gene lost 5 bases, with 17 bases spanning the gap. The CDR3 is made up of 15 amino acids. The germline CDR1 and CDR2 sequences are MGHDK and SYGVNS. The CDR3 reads CASSVRDMDSYGYTF. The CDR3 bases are TGTGCCAGCAGTGTCCGGGACATGGATTCGTATGGCTACACCTTC.

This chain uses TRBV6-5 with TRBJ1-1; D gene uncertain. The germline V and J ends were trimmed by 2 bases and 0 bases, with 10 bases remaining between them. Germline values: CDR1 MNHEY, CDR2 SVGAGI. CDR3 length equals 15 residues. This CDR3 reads CASSYLMTMNTEAFF. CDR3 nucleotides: TGTGCCAGCAGTTACCTAATGACAATGAACACTGAAGCTTTCTTT.

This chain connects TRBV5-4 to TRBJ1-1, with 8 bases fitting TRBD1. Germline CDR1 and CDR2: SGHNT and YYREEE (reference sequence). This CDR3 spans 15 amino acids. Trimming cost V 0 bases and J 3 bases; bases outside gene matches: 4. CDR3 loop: CASSLVQGVYTEAFF. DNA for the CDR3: TGTGCCAGCAGCTTGGTACAGGGGGTTTACACTGAAGCTTTCTTT.

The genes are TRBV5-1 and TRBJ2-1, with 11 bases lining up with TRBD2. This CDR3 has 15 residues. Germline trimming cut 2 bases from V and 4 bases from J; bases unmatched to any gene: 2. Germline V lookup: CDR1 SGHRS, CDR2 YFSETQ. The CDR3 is CASSFGTSGYNEQFF. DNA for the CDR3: TGCGCCAGCAGCTTTGGGACTAGCGGTTACAATGAGCAGTTCTTC.

For the CDR3, the DNA is TGCGCCAGCAGGCGGGCCGTGACAGGGGAAGAGACCCAGTACTTC. It codes for CASRRAVTGEETQYF. V gene TRBV5-1 combines with J gene TRBJ2-5; 8 nucleotides align to TRBD1. Trimming cost V 5 bases and J 3 bases; bases outside gene matches: 9. The V gene's germline CDR1 is SGHRS and CDR2 YFSETQ. The CDR3 length is 15 residues. The complete variable domain, with remaining parts taken from reference TRBV5-1 and TRBJ2-5, reads KAGVTQTPRYLIKTRGQQVTLSCSPISGHRSVSWYQQTPGQGLQFLFEYFSETQRNKGNFPGRFSGRQFSNSRSEMNVSTLELGDSALYLCASRRAVTGEETQYFGPGTRLLVL.

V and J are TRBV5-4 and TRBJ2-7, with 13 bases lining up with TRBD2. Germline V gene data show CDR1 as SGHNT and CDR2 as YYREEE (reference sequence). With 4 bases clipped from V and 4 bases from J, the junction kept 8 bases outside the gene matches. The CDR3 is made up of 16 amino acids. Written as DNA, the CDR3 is TGTGCCAGCAGCGACCGGACTAGCGGGAGTGGGTACGAGCAGTACTTC. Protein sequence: CASSDRTSGSGYEQYF.

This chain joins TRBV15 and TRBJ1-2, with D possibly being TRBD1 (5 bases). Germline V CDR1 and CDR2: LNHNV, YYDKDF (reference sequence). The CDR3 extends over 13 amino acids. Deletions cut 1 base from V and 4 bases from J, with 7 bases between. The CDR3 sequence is CATSRVGGYGYTF. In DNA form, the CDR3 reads TGTGCCACCAGCAGAGTGGGGGGCTATGGCTACACCTTC.

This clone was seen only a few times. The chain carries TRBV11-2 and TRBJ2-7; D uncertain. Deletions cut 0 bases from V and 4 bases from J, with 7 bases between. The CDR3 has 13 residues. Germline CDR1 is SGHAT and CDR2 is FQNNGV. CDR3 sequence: CASSLDYRYEQYF. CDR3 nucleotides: TGTGCCAGCAGCTTAGATTATCGGTACGAGCAGTACTTC.

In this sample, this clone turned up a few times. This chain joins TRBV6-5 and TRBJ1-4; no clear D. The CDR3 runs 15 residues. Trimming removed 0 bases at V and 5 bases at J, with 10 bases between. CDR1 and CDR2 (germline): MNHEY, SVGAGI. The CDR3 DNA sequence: TGTGCCAGCAGTTACTCGGGCAGGCTAAATGAAAAACTGTTTTTT. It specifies CASSYSGRLNEKLFF.

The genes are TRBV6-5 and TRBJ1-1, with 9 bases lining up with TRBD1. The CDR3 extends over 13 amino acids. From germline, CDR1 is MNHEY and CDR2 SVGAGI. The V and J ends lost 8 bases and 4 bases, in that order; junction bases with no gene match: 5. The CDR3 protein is CASGRQGGTEAFF. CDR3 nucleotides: TGTGCCAGCGGGAGACAGGGGGGCACTGAAGCTTTCTTT.